Here is one T cell receptor (beta chain) with its context. Antigen specificity is unknown. This record comes from a study of shared clonotypes between healthy human individuals. Overall study results and limits: Rarefaction analysis demonstrated incomplete sorted-subset sequencing notwithstanding large depth.

Only in-frame clones appear in the TCRdb table, and some are missing; sequencing was by immunoSEQ multiplex PCR. Here the sample spans about 1 million clones, about 80% being singletons. The receptor's source is a man between 18 and 29 years old in good health. Source material: memory CD4+ T cells sorted from blood. This sample's subset: CD45RA-negative fraction.

Here the CDR3 DNA reads TGTGCCAGCGCAGGAAAATTGAACACTGAAGCTTTCTTT. As protein: CASAGKLNTEAFF. The chain couples TRBV27 to TRBJ1-1; D gene unclear. V was cut by 8 bases and J by 0 bases, with 10 bases left in between. CDR3 size: 13 residues. Germline V lookup: CDR1 MNHEY, CDR2 SMNVEV (reference sequence).